Presented here are 2 T cell receptor beta chains from one specimen sequenced in a study of T cell responses to AZD1222 COVID-19 vaccine. TCRdb's copy holds only in-frame clones and misses some; the assay was immunoSEQ multiplex PCR. The data contain approximately 89,000 clones, roughly 88% of them singletons. Sample: peripheral blood, taken on day 0 of AZD1222 vaccination. The source is an adult in good health.

This chain connects TRBV28 to TRBJ1-2; D gene ambiguous. The germline V gene has CDR1 MDHEN and CDR2 SYDVKM. The CDR3 has 15 residues. Trimming pared 2 bases from V and 2 bases from J, leaving 12 bases between. The CDR3 loop is CASSLTQRINYGYTF. DNA for the CDR3: TGTGCCAGCAGTTTAACACAACGAATAAACTATGGCTACACCTTC.

The table lists this clone with a count of one. The rearrangement links TRBV7-6 to TRBJ2-1; 7 bases line up with TRBD2. The CDR3 is 18 amino acids. The germline V gene encodes CDR1 SGHVS and CDR2 FNYEAQ. Trimming removed 2 bases from V and 3 bases from J; junction bases left unmatched: 13. CDR3 bases: TGTGCCAGCAGCTTACGCGCGTCGGGAGCGGGACTCTACAATGAGCAGTTCTTC. Its translation is CASSLRASGAGLYNEQFF.